What follows describes a single T cell receptor (beta chain). Using immunoSEQ multiplex PCR, the repertoire was profiled, and TCRdb retains in-frame clones only, with some absent. The table has roughly 130,000 clones, 90% seen once. This CDR3 has 13 residues. This sample is drawn from a study of blood T cell repertoires in COVID-19. In the study overall: Samples taken during acute and convalescent COVID-19 were collected in the United States, Italy and Spain.

Material: peripheral blood. This chain connects TRBV12-1 to TRBJ2-3; the table's D call, TRBD1, has no DNA check behind it. TRBV12-1 is assigned pseudogene status. The sequence derives from a man aged 60 to 75 with COVID-19, enrolled during active disease. This CDR3 is CASSPTDTDTQYF. DNA of the CDR3: TGTGCCAGCAGCCCGACAGACACAGATACGCAGTATTTT.